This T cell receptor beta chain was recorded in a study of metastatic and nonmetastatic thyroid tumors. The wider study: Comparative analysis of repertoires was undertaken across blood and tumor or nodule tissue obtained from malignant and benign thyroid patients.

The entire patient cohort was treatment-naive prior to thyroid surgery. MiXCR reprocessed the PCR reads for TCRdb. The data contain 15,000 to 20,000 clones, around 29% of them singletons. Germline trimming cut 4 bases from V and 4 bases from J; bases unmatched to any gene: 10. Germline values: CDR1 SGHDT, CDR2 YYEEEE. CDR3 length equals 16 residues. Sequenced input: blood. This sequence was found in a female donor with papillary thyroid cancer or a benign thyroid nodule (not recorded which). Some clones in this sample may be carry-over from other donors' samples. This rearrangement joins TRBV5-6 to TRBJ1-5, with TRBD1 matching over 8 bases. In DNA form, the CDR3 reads TGTGCCAGCAGCCCGGGGACAGGCTCGGGGAATCAGCCCCAGCATTTT. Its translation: CASSPGTGSGNQPQHF.